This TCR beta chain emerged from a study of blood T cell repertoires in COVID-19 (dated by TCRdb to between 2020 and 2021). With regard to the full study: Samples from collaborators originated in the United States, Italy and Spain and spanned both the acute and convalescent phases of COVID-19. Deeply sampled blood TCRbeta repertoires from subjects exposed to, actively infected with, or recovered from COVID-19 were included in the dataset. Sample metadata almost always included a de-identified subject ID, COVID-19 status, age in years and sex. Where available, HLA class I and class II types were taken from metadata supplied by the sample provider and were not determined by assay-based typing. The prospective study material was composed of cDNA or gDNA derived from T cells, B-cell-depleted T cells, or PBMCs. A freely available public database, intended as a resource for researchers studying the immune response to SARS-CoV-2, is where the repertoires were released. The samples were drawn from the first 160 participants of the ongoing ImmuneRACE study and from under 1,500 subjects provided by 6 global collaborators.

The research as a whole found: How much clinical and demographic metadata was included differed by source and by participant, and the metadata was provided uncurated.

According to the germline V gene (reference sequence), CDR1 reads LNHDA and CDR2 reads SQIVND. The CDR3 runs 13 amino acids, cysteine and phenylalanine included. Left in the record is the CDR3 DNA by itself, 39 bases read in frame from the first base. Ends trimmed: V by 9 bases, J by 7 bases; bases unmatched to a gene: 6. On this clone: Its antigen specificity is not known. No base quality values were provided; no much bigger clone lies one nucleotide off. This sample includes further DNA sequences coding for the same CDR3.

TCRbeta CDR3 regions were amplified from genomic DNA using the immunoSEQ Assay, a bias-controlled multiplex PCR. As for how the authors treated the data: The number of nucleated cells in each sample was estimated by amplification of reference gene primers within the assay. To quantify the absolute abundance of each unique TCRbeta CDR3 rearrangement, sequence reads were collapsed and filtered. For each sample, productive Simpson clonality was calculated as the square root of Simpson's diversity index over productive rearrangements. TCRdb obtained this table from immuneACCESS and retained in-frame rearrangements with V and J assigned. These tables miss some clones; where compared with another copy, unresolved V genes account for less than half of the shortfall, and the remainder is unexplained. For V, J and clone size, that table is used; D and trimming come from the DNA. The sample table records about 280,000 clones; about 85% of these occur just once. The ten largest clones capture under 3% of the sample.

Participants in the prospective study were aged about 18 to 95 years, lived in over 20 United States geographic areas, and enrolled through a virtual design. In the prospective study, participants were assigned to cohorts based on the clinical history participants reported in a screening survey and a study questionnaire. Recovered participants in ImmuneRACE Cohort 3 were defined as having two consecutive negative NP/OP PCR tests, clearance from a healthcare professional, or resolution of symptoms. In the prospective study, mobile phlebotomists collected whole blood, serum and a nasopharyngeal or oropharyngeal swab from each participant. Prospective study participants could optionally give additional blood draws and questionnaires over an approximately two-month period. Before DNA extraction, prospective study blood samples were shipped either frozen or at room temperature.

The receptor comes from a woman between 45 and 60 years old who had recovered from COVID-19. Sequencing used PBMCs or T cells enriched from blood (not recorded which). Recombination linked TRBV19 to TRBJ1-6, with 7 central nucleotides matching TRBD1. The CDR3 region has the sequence CASRDSLNSPLHF. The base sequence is TGTGCCAGCCGGGACAGCCTAAATTCACCCCTCCACTTT. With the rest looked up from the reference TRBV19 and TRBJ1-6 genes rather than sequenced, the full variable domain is DGGITQSPKYLFRKEGQNVTLSCEQNLNHDAMYWYRQDPGQGLRLIYYSQIVNDFQKGDIAEGYSVSREKKESFPLTVTSAQKNPTAFYLCASRDSLNSPLHFGNGTRLTVT.